This passage covers 8 T cell receptor beta chains from one sample sequenced in a study of T cell repertoires in cytomegalovirus infection. TCRdb re-derived calls from the reads in MiXCR, one entry per CDR3 protein. The sample records around 170,000 distinct CDR3 sequences, about 15% being singletons. The sample consisted of PBMCs. Receptors originate from a human donor in good health (CMV status not recorded). Some clones in this sample may be carry-over from other donors' samples.

The table lists this clonotype with many counts. V gene TRBV7-3 combines with J gene TRBJ2-4, with 9 bases aligning to TRBD2. The V gene end was trimmed by 5 bases and the J gene end by 7 bases; junction bases not matched to a gene: 3. The CDR3 is 13 amino acids. The germline V gene has CDR1 SGHTA and CDR2 FQGTGA. The CDR3 loop is CASSPTSGNIQYF. The CDR3 nucleotides are TGTGCCAGCAGCCCTACTAGCGGGAACATTCAGTACTTC.

The sample holds a few counts of this clonotype. The rearrangement links TRBV5-1 to TRBJ2-1; tentative D call: TRBD1 (7 bases). Germline V CDR1 and CDR2: SGHRS, YFSETQ. This CDR3 has 15 amino acids. The V end lost 3 bases, the J end lost 7 bases, and 17 bases lay between the germline ends. The CDR3 DNA reads as TGCGCCAGCAGCTGGGACAGTCCCCGGGGGAATGAGCAGTTCTTC. Its protein is CASSWDSPRGNEQFF.

This clonotype has a handful of counts. The chain links TRBV5-1 to TRBJ1-5; TRBD1 might be the D (5 bases). V was trimmed by 0 bases and J by 1 base, leaving 14 bases between them. The CDR3 consists of 17 residues. The V gene's germline CDR1 is SGHRS and CDR2 YFSETQ. The CDR3 DNA reads TGCGCCAGCAGCTTGGCCCCGGCGGGGACGAGCAATCAGCCCCAGCATTTT. Protein: CASSLAPAGTSNQPQHF.

This clonotype was seen ten or more times. The V call is TRBV24-1, the J call TRBJ2-1; possibly TRBD2 for D (6 bases). Germline V lookup: CDR1 KGHDR, CDR2 SFDVKD. V dropped 4 bases and J dropped 0 bases, with 12 bases sitting between them. CDR3 size: 16 residues. The CDR3 loop reads CATSDGTLSSYNEQFF. The CDR3 DNA follows: TGTGCCACCAGTGACGGGACTTTGAGCTCCTACAATGAGCAGTTCTTC.

V is TRBV7-9 and J is TRBJ2-5; 12 bases are shared with TRBD1. The ends lost 5 bases at V and 4 bases at J; junction bases unmatched: 5. From germline, CDR1 is SEHNR and CDR2 FQNEAQ (reference sequence). The CDR3 spans 15 residues. The CDR3 reads CASSTPGQGAETQYF. The CDR3 DNA reads TGTGCCAGCAGCACACCGGGACAGGGGGCAGAGACCCAGTACTTC.

In its sample, this clonotype was seen a few times. The chain carries TRBV5-1 and TRBJ2-2; perhaps TRBD1 as D (6 bases). Between the trimmed V and J ends, which lost 3 bases and 6 bases, there was a span of 12 bases. The CDR3 extends over 14 amino acids. The germline CDR1 and CDR2 sequences are SGHRS and YFSETQ. The CDR3 DNA sequence: TGCGCCAGCAGCTCAGTACAGGGAGCCGGGGAGCTGTTTTTT. Encoded protein: CASSSVQGAGELFF.

This clonotype has only a few counts. The V call is TRBV29-1, the J call TRBJ1-2, with D tentatively TRBD1 (5 bases). The CDR3 contains 12 residues. Germline lookup yields CDR1 SQVTM and CDR2 ANQGSEA. V gave up 6 bases and J gave up 8 bases, with 16 bases separating them. The CDR3 loop reads CSVGRSGWGYTF. The DNA for the CDR3 is TGCAGCGTCGGACGCTCAGGGTGGGGCTACACCTTC. Drawing the rest from reference TRBV29-1 and TRBJ1-2, the complete variable domain is SAVISQKPSRDICQRGTSLTIQCQVDSQVTMMFWYRQQPGQSLTLIATANQGSEATYESGFVIDKFPISRPNLTFSTLTVSNMSPEDSSIYLCSVGRSGWGYTFGSGTRLTVV.

Concerning this clonotype: One end of the junction fails to match germline, which may point to a read error. The rearrangement joins TRBV4-1 to TRBJ1-5; D ambiguous. Per germline, CDR1 MGHRA and CDR2 YSYEKL. This CDR3 spans 15 amino acids. Here the CDR3 reads CASSQEGKAGQPQHF. The CDR3 bases are TGTGCCAGCAGCCAAGAAGGCAAGGCGGGGCAGCCCCAGCATTTT.